This T cell receptor (beta chain) originates from a study of blood T cells in healthy people across ages. Study results and limitations: TCR beta diversity was tightly associated with the proportion of naive T cells. When set beside aged donors, long-lived donors presented more naive CD4+ cells and higher diversity.

About this clonotype: The antigen remains unidentified.

CDR3 length equals 15 residues. Germline V gene sequence: CDR1 MNHNS, CDR2 SASEGT. V was clipped by 4 bases and J by 1 base; unmatched bases: 6. With a J-beta primer mix and a sample-barcoded 5' primer, a second PCR ran about 6 to 11 cycles. TCRdb ran MiXCR on the 5' RACE reads and lists one entry per CDR3 protein. The sample consists of over 600,000 distinct CDR3 sequences, about 21% of them appearing once. V usage is TRBV6-1 and J usage is TRBJ2-5, with 7 bases fitting TRBD2. The TCR originated in a man between 70 and 80 years old in good health. Sample: blood. CDR3 DNA sequence: TGTGCCAGCAGTGCCGCGGGAGCCTTCCAAGAGACCCAGTACTTC. Its translation is CASSAAGAFQETQYF.